The 26 T cell receptor beta chains below all came from one sample that was sequenced in a study of blood T cell repertoires in COVID-19. Assay used: immunoSEQ multiplex PCR; TCRdb lists only in-frame clones, some missing. The sample holds about 140,000 clones, just under 90% seen once. Sequenced sample: peripheral blood. Every receptor here comes from a woman in her 40s with acute or convalescent COVID-19.

The genes are TRBV5-4 and TRBJ2-1; 9 nucleotides agree with TRBD2. The CDR3 is made up of 15 amino acids. The V gene's germline CDR1 is SGHNT and CDR2 YYREEE (reference sequence). The V segment lost 5 bases and the J segment 3 bases; nucleotides outside the gene matches: 6. This CDR3 reads CASSLAGAHYNEQFF. As DNA, the CDR3 is TGTGCCAGCAGTTTAGCGGGGGCGCACTACAATGAGCAGTTCTTC. The full variable domain, with the rest looked up from reference TRBV5-4 and TRBJ2-1, is ETGVTQSPTHLIKTRGQQVTLRCSSQSGHNTVSWYQQALGQGPQFIFQYYREEENGRGNFPPRFSGLQFPNYSSELNVNALELDDSALYLCASSLAGAHYNEQFFGPGTRLTVL.

Here the CDR3 reads CASSYTLRGRGGELFF. DNA of the CDR3: TGTGCCAGCAGTTACACCCTACGCGGGCGCGGCGGGGAGCTGTTTTTT. V usage is TRBV6-5 and J usage is TRBJ2-2; perhaps TRBD2 as D (5 bases). The V gene lost 2 bases and the J gene lost 7 bases, with 17 bases spanning the gap. Germline V lookup: CDR1 MNHEY, CDR2 SVGAGI. This CDR3 has 16 amino acids.

The V gene is TRBV28, the J gene TRBJ2-1, with 7 nucleotides matching TRBD1. This CDR3 is built from 16 residues. In germline, CDR1 is MDHEN, CDR2 SYDVKM. The trim removed 3 bases at V and 2 bases at J, leaving 7 bases unmatched. The CDR3: CASSLGQGETYNEQFF. The CDR3 DNA follows: TGTGCCAGCAGTTTGGGGCAGGGGGAGACCTACAATGAGCAGTTCTTC. Full variable domain (outside the CDR3, taken from reference TRBV28 and TRBJ2-1): DVKVTQSSRYLVKRTGEKVFLECVQDMDHENMFWYRQDPGLGLRLIYFSYDVKMKEKGDIPEGYSVSREKKERFSLILESASTNQTSMYLCASSLGQGETYNEQFFGPGTRLTVL.

This clone appeared a single time. The chain uses TRBV20-1 and TRBJ1-2, with 8 bases lining up with TRBD1. V lost 3 bases and J lost 7; bases outside the gene matches: 13. Germline V gene sequence: CDR1 DFQATT, CDR2 SNEGSKA (reference sequence). The CDR3 totals 15 residues. The CDR3 loop reads CSASGLDRVGGGYTF. The CDR3 DNA reads as TGCAGTGCTAGTGGTTTGGACAGGGTCGGTGGTGGCTACACCTTC.

The chain carries TRBV29-1 and TRBJ1-4, with TRBD1 as a possible D gene (6 bases). Trimming took 4 bases from V and 8 from J, leaving 14 bases between them. The CDR3 totals 13 residues. CDR1 SQVTM and CDR2 ANQGSEA come from the germline V gene. CDR3 nucleotide sequence: TGCAGCGTTGTAGCAGGGGTGAGGGAAAAACTGTTTTTT. This gives the protein CSVVAGVREKLFF.

The chain joins TRBV5-1 to TRBJ2-3, with 7 bases identical to TRBD1. Germline V lookup: CDR1 SGHRS, CDR2 YFSETQ. This CDR3 contains 13 residues. Unmatched junction bases numbered 5, after V lost 5 bases and J lost 5 bases. CDR3 nucleotide sequence: TGCGCCAGCAGGACAGGGAGCGGAGATACGCAGTATTTT. This translates into CASRTGSGDTQYF.

The chain uses TRBV30 and TRBJ2-2; 8 bases agree with TRBD2. The germline V gene has CDR1 GTSNPN and CDR2 SVGIG (reference sequence). Germline trimming cut 5 bases from V and 4 bases from J; bases unmatched to any gene: 9. The CDR3 consists of 15 residues. In nucleotides, the CDR3 is TGTGCCTGGGGCAGAGCGGGAGTTCGCACCGGGGAGCTGTTTTTT. Residues: CAWGRAGVRTGELFF.

This chain links TRBV5-4 with TRBJ1-3, with TRBD1 matching over 7 bases. The germline V gene has CDR1 SGHNT and CDR2 YYREEE (reference sequence). Losses at the gene ends were 0 bases for V and 7 bases for J; bases not matched to a gene: 1. This CDR3 contains 13 residues. The CDR3 coding sequence is TGTGCCAGCAGCTTGGCAGGGGGGAACACCATATATTTT. As protein: CASSLAGGNTIYF.

The chain is built from TRBV6-2 or TRBV6-3 and TRBJ1-5; TRBD1 aligns across 7 bases. Per germline, CDR1 MNHEY and CDR2 SVGEGT. CDR3 length: 17 amino acids. Losses at the gene ends were 0 bases for V and 0 bases for J; bases not matched to a gene: 5. The CDR3 sequence: CASSYSGQPNSNQPQHF. The CDR3 coding sequence is TGTGCCAGCAGTTACTCGGGACAGCCTAATAGCAATCAGCCCCAGCATTTT.

This clone appeared a few times. This chain uses TRBV6-5 with TRBJ1-5; D is ambiguous. Between the trimmed V and J ends, which lost 4 bases and 10 bases, there was a span of 11 bases. The CDR3 is made up of 12 amino acids. CDR1 and CDR2 (germline): MNHEY, SVGAGI. CDR3 loop: CASSSPEGPQHF. The CDR3 nucleotides are TGTGCCAGCAGTTCCCCCGAGGGTCCCCAGCATTTT.

V is TRBV6-5 and J is TRBJ2-3; D may be TRBD2 (6 bases). Germline V CDR1 and CDR2: MNHEY, SVGAGI. V lost 6 bases and J lost 3, with 16 bases in between. This CDR3 comprises 15 residues. The CDR3 DNA reads TGTGCCAGCAGAGGTCCTAAGGAGGGAACAGATACGCAGTATTTT. Translating it yields CASRGPKEGTDTQYF.

The genes are TRBV19 and TRBJ1-6, with D tentatively TRBD1 (6 bases). The CDR3 extends over 14 amino acids. CDR1 and CDR2 (germline): LNHDA, SQIVND (reference sequence). The V end lost 6 bases, the J end lost 9 bases, and 15 bases lay between the germline ends. The CDR3 loop reads CASRSDSFFSPLHF. CDR3 coding DNA: TGTGCCAGTAGGTCGGACAGTTTCTTTTCACCCCTCCACTTT.

This chain connects TRBV10-3 to TRBJ2-7; D is possibly TRBD1 (5 bases). Between the trimmed V and J ends, which lost 3 bases and 2 bases, there was a span of 11 bases. The germline CDR1 and CDR2 sequences are ENHRY and SYGVKD. The CDR3 sequence is 14 residues long. CDR3 region: CAISEGVAAYEQYF. Here the CDR3 DNA reads TGTGCCATCAGTGAAGGGGTTGCAGCCTACGAGCAGTACTTC.

J is TRBJ1-1 and V is TRBV6-2 or TRBV6-3; D is perhaps TRBD1 (5 bases). Germline V gene data show CDR1 as MNHEY and CDR2 as SVGEGT. CDR3 length: 15 residues. V was cut by 2 bases and J by 4 bases, with 14 bases left in between. The CDR3, as DNA: TGTGCCAGCAGTTACCAAGGGGCCGGGGGCACTGAAGCTTTCTTT. Protein: CASSYQGAGGTEAFF.

The chain is built from TRBV19 and TRBJ2-3; a weak D match, TRBD1 (5 bases). The CDR3 contains 16 residues. Germline assignment: CDR1 LNHDA and CDR2 SQIVND (reference sequence). Trimming pared 4 bases from V and 1 base from J, leaving 15 bases between. DNA for the CDR3: TGTGCCAGTAGTAATATAGGGGCCGAGGGCACAGATACGCAGTATTTT. Protein product: CASSNIGAEGTDTQYF. Drawing the rest from reference TRBV19 and TRBJ2-3, the complete variable domain is DGGITQSPKYLFRKEGQNVTLSCEQNLNHDAMYWYRQDPGQGLRLIYYSQIVNDFQKGDIAEGYSVSREKKESFPLTVTSAQKNPTAFYLCASSNIGAEGTDTQYFGPGTRLTVL.

The chain is built from TRBV5-1 and TRBJ2-7; possible D gene TRBD1, 6 bases. There are 14 residues in the CDR3. The germline V gene has CDR1 SGHRS and CDR2 YFSETQ. The germline V and J ends were trimmed by 4 bases and 7 bases, with 18 bases remaining between them. CDR3 nucleotides: TGCGCCAGCAGCCAAGGGGGTCTCGGGGTAGAGCAGTACTTC. It yields the protein CASSQGGLGVEQYF.

The chain couples TRBV2 to TRBJ1-1; 7 nucleotides agree with TRBD1. This CDR3 comprises 13 residues. Germline CDR1 is SNHLY and CDR2 is FYNNEI. CDR3 region: CAIGTDMNTEAFF. The DNA for the CDR3 is TGTGCGATCGGGACAGACATGAACACTGAAGCTTTCTTT.

The V gene is TRBV7-2, the J gene TRBJ1-4, with D perhaps matching TRBD1 (6 bases). The CDR3 totals 17 residues. Germline CDR1 SGHTA, CDR2 FQGNSA. Trimming shortened V by 1 base and J by 0 bases, and 12 bases separated the two germline ends. CDR3 in amino acids: CASSLGGHPSTNEKLFF. Here the CDR3 DNA reads TGTGCCAGCAGCTTAGGGGGACACCCTTCAACTAATGAAAAACTGTTTTTT. Full variable domain (outside the CDR3, taken from reference TRBV7-2 and TRBJ1-4): GAGVSQSPSNKVTEKGKDVELRCDPISGHTALYWYRQSLGQGLEFLIYFQGNSAPDKSGLPSDRFSAERTGGSVSTLTIQRTQQEDSAVYLCASSLGGHPSTNEKLFFGSGTQLSVL.

This chain connects TRBV12-3 or TRBV12-4 to TRBJ2-1, with 7 bases lining up with TRBD2. The CDR3 sequence is 13 residues long. V lost 6 bases to trimming and J lost 5 bases; unmatched junction nucleotides: 4. In DNA, the CDR3 is TGTGCCAGCAGCCCCGGGACTAACAATGAGCAGTTCTTC. Translating it yields CASSPGTNNEQFF.

The chain couples TRBV7-3 to TRBJ2-2, with 7 bases matching TRBD2. The germline gives CDR1 SGHTA, CDR2 FQGTGA. J was trimmed by 4 bases and V by 5 bases; bases with no gene match: 1. The CDR3 contains 13 residues. CDR3 nucleotide sequence: TGTGCCAGCAGCCGGACTAGCACCGGGGAGCTGTTTTTT. This encodes CASSRTSTGELFF.

This chain links TRBV14 with TRBJ2-2, with 8 bases fitting TRBD2. Germline assignment: CDR1 SGHDN and CDR2 FVKESK. The CDR3 totals 18 residues. The V segment lost 0 bases and the J segment 7 bases; nucleotides outside the gene matches: 13. The DNA for the CDR3 is TGTGCCAGCAGCCAAGATTATCTAGCGGGCTATAACGTCGGGGAGCTGTTTTTT. Translating it yields CASSQDYLAGYNVGELFF.

V is TRBV11-2 and J is TRBJ1-1, with D perhaps TRBD1 (6 bases). Germline V CDR1 and CDR2: SGHAT, FQNNGV. The CDR3 contains 15 residues. The V gene lost 2 bases and the J gene lost 2 bases, with 12 bases spanning the gap. The DNA for the CDR3 is TGTGCCAGCAGCTTACAGTTACAGGGAAACACTGAAGCTTTCTTT. It encodes CASSLQLQGNTEAFF.

V and J are TRBV5-6 and TRBJ1-5; perhaps TRBD1 as D (5 bases). The CDR3 loop spans 14 amino acids. V was cut by 4 bases and J by 0 bases, with 8 bases left in between. Looked up from germline, CDR1 is SGHDT and CDR2 is YYEEEE. CDR3 in amino acids: CASSKGDSNQPQHF. Here the CDR3 DNA reads TGTGCCAGCAGCAAAGGGGATAGCAATCAGCCCCAGCATTTT.

This chain connects TRBV5-6 to TRBJ1-2, with D possibly being TRBD1 (6 bases). Germline CDR1 SGHDT, CDR2 YYEEEE. Trimming stripped 6 bases from V and 4 bases from J, with 19 bases between. This CDR3 region has 15 residues. The CDR3 bases are TGTGCCAGCATCCCCTTAGGGGGAGGGCCCTATGGCTACACCTTC. Its translation is CASIPLGGGPYGYTF.

This chain uses TRBV7-9 with TRBJ1-1; D remains unclear. The V end lost 1 base, the J end lost 5 bases, and 17 bases lay between the germline ends. The CDR3 totals 16 residues. Germline V gene lookup returns CDR1 SEHNR and CDR2 FQNEAQ (reference sequence). The CDR3 loop is CASSLVGRGKITEAFF. The CDR3 nucleotides are TGTGCCAGCAGCTTAGTGGGCAGAGGGAAGATAACTGAAGCTTTCTTT.

The rearrangement links TRBV25-1 to TRBJ1-2; 9 bases agree with TRBD1. The CDR3 loop spans 15 amino acids. The junction had 6 bases not matched to a gene; V was cut back by 2 bases and J by 5 bases. The V gene's germline CDR1 is MGHDK and CDR2 SYGVNS. The CDR3 here is CASSEPGTGIYGYTF. As DNA, the CDR3 is TGTGCCAGCAGTGAACCCGGGACAGGGATTTATGGCTACACCTTC.